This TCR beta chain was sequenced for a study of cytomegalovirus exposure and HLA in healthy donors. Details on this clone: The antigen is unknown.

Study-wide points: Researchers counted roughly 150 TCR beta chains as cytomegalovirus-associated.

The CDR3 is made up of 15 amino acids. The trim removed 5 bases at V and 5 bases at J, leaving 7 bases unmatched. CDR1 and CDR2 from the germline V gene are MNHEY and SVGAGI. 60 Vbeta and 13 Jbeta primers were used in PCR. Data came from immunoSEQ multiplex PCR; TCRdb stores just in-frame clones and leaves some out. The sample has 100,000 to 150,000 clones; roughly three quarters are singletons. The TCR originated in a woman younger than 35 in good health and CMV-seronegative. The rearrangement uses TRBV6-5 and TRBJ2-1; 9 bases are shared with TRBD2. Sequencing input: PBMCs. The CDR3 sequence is CASSPEREANNEQFF. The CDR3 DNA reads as TGTGCCAGCAGTCCAGAGCGGGAGGCAAACAATGAGCAGTTCTTC.